These 9 T cell receptor beta chains were all obtained from the same sample, sequenced in a study of shared clonotypes between healthy human individuals. Libraries were prepared by immunoSEQ multiplex PCR; TCRdb keeps only in-frame clonotypes and omits some of them. Here the sample spans about a million clones, approximately 80% being singletons. The sequenced sample consisted of memory CD4+ T cells from PBMCs. Stated subset: CD45RA-negative fraction. These receptors all stem from a man younger than 30 in good health. Some clones in this sample may be carry-over from other donors' samples.

This clone has more than one count but fewer than ten. The V gene is TRBV28, the J gene TRBJ1-2; D remains unclear. The CDR3 has 14 amino acids. CDR1 MDHEN and CDR2 SYDVKM come from the germline V gene. Trimming shortened V by 3 bases and J by 9 bases, and 17 bases separated the two germline ends. The CDR3 is CASSLGARPVSYTF. The CDR3 nucleotides read TGTGCCAGCAGTTTGGGAGCCAGGCCCGTAAGCTACACCTTC.

The V gene is TRBV5-1, the J gene TRBJ2-3; D remains ambiguous. V dropped 1 base and J dropped 4 bases, with 10 bases sitting between them. CDR1 and CDR2 (germline): SGHRS, YFSETQ. The CDR3 length is 14 residues. CDR3 coding DNA: TGCGCCAGCAGCTTGAGTTCGAGCGCAGATACGCAGTATTTT. Its translation: CASSLSSSADTQYF.

Remarks on this clone: Other DNA sequences within the sample encode an identical CDR3. The rearrangement uses TRBV20-1 and TRBJ1-2; no clear D. The germline CDR1 and CDR2 sequences are DFQATT and SNEGSKA (reference sequence). The CDR3 runs 11 residues. V was shortened by 3 bases and J by 4 bases, with 6 bases between the two germline ends. The CDR3 nucleotides read TGCAGTGCTAGGGGTGGCTATGGCTACACCTTC. It encodes CSARGGYGYTF.

The V and J genes are TRBV2 and TRBJ2-1, with 9 bases matching TRBD2. With 6 bases clipped from V and 6 bases from J, the junction kept 6 bases outside the gene matches. The CDR3 consists of 14 residues. Germline V gene lookup returns CDR1 SNHLY and CDR2 FYNNEI. The CDR3 reads CASSPGTSLNEQFF. The CDR3 DNA is TGTGCCAGCAGCCCGGGGACTAGCCTCAATGAGCAGTTCTTC.

The chain is built from TRBV4-3 and TRBJ1-4; D uncertain. V was pared by 0 bases and J by 10 bases, with 12 bases between. Germline V gene data show CDR1 as LGHNA and CDR2 as YSLEER. The CDR3 covers 14 residues. The CDR3 loop is CASSQERGSRKLFF. The CDR3 DNA reads as TGCGCCAGCAGCCAAGAGAGAGGGTCCCGAAAACTGTTTTTT.

The gene calls are TRBV28 and TRBJ1-2; D ambiguous. Germline assignment: CDR1 MDHEN and CDR2 SYDVKM. Trimming stripped 3 bases from V and 3 bases from J, with 8 bases between. CDR3 length: 13 amino acids. The CDR3 bases are TGTGCCAGCAGTTTGCAGGCGTACTATGGCTACACCTTC. Translation: CASSLQAYYGYTF.

The rearrangement uses TRBV27 and TRBJ1-2; tentative D call: TRBD1 (5 bases). Trimming stripped 3 bases from V and 5 bases from J, with 13 bases between. The V gene's germline CDR1 is MNHEY and CDR2 SMNVEV (reference sequence). This CDR3 spans 14 amino acids. CDR3: CASSFSDTGYGYTF. The CDR3 DNA follows: TGTGCCAGCAGTTTCTCGGACACTGGGTATGGCTACACCTTC.

To note about this clone: The sample holds other DNA sequences that translate to the same CDR3. The rearrangement joins TRBV7-3 to TRBJ2-1; no definite D call. The length of the CDR3 is 12 residues. Germline CDR1 and CDR2: SGHTA and FQGTGA. V gave up 1 base and J gave up 7 bases, with 5 bases separating them. Here the CDR3 reads CASSLIGNEQFF. The CDR3 DNA is TGTGCCAGCAGCTTAATCGGTAATGAGCAGTTCTTC.

The rearrangement joins TRBV7-6 to TRBJ1-3; 9 bases fit TRBD1. The CDR3 is made up of 14 amino acids. The V and J ends lost 0 bases and 11 bases, in that order; junction bases with no gene match: 5. From germline, CDR1 is SGHVS and CDR2 FNYEAQ. CDR3 protein: CASSLARTGVPIYF. The CDR3 DNA reads as TGTGCCAGCAGCTTAGCGCGGACAGGGGTTCCCATATATTTT.